These 21 T cell receptor beta chains were sequenced from one sample in a study of blood T cell repertoires in COVID-19. The repertoire was sequenced with immunoSEQ multiplex PCR; TCRdb's copy has only in-frame clones and lacks some. The sample has 200,000 to 250,000 clones, more than 75% seen once. Sequenced input: peripheral blood. These receptors came from a woman aged 35 to 49 with acute or convalescent COVID-19.

The chain employs TRBV2 and TRBJ2-5, with D perhaps matching TRBD1 (5 bases). From germline, CDR1 is SNHLY and CDR2 FYNNEI. Trimming pared 7 bases from V and 1 base from J, leaving 10 bases between. The CDR3 covers 13 residues. The DNA of the CDR3 is TGTGCCAGCACAGGGCAAGTCCAAGAGACCCAGTACTTC. Residues: CASTGQVQETQYF.

V gene TRBV6-1 combines with J gene TRBJ2-3; D gene unclear. CDR3 size: 14 residues. V shed 2 bases and J shed 1 base, with 7 bases lying between them. Per germline, CDR1 MNHNS and CDR2 SASEGT. CDR3 region: CASSEKTRTDTQYF. DNA of the CDR3: TGTGCCAGCAGTGAAAAGACTCGCACAGATACGCAGTATTTT.

The chain couples TRBV9 to TRBJ2-1, with 9 bases identical to TRBD2. CDR1 is SGDLS and CDR2 is YYNGEE in the germline V gene. The V gene end was trimmed by 10 bases and the J gene end by 8 bases; junction bases not matched to a gene: 16. This CDR3 has 15 residues. The CDR3 sequence is CARRGGGGRTDEQFF. CDR3 in DNA: TGTGCCCGCCGCGGGGGGGGCGGGAGGACCGATGAGCAGTTCTTC.

V usage is TRBV18 and J usage is TRBJ1-2; 11 bases fit TRBD1. This CDR3 has 15 amino acids. J was trimmed by 6 bases and V by 4 bases; bases with no gene match: 7. Germline values: CDR1 KGHSH, CDR2 LQKENI. The CDR3 protein is CASSQGQGAENGYTF. CDR3 nucleotide sequence: TGTGCCAGCTCACAAGGACAGGGGGCTGAGAATGGCTACACCTTC.

This clone was found once. V and J are TRBV4-1 and TRBJ1-1; TRBD1 agrees at 7 bases. The CDR3 length is 16 residues. Per the germline V gene, CDR1 is MGHRA and CDR2 is YSYEKL. Unmatched junction bases numbered 10, after V lost 4 bases and J lost 2 bases. The CDR3 loop is CASSRGGQGRNTEAFF. As DNA, the CDR3 is TGCGCCAGCAGCCGAGGGGGCCAGGGCAGAAACACTGAAGCTTTCTTT.

This clone has only a few counts. The rearrangement uses TRBV29-1 and TRBJ2-7, with TRBD1 matching over 7 bases. The CDR3 consists of 12 residues. Germline CDR1 and CDR2: SQVTM and ANQGSEA. V lost 6 bases, J lost 2 bases, and 4 bases stayed unmatched. The CDR3 region is CSVGTDTYEQYF. CDR3 in DNA: TGCAGCGTCGGGACAGATACCTACGAGCAGTACTTC.

The gene calls are TRBV30 and TRBJ1-5, with 7 bases identical to TRBD1. Trimming removed 1 base from V and 3 bases from J; junction bases left unmatched: 3. CDR3 length equals 14 residues. Germline assignment: CDR1 GTSNPN and CDR2 SVGIG (reference sequence). CDR3 sequence: CAWSADRDNQPQHF. The CDR3, as DNA: TGTGCCTGGAGTGCCGACAGGGACAATCAGCCCCAGCATTTT.

V and J are TRBV5-6 and TRBJ1-2, with a weak D call TRBD1 (6 bases). The germline V gene encodes CDR1 SGHDT and CDR2 YYEEEE. There are 17 residues in the CDR3. V was trimmed by 2 bases and J by 3 bases, leaving 20 bases between them. CDR3 coding DNA: TGTGCCAGCAGCTTTAGGACAGACCCCAATCTCCACTATGGCTACACCTTC. Translated, it gives CASSFRTDPNLHYGYTF.

The rearrangement uses TRBV5-1 and TRBJ2-2; 10 bases are shared with TRBD2. Trimming cost V 0 bases and J 7 bases; bases outside gene matches: 6. The germline V gene encodes CDR1 SGHRS and CDR2 YFSETQ. The CDR3 extends over 16 amino acids. The CDR3 loop is CASSLGLAGNYGELFF. The CDR3 DNA sequence: TGCGCCAGCAGCTTGGGACTAGCGGGTAACTACGGGGAGCTGTTTTTT.

The V gene is TRBV6-5, the J gene TRBJ1-6; tentative D call: TRBD1 (6 bases). Germline V CDR1 and CDR2: MNHEY, SVGAGI. The CDR3 contains 14 residues. Trimming stripped 4 bases from V and 6 bases from J, with 10 bases between. CDR3: CASSSGQRNSPLHF. CDR3 in DNA: TGTGCCAGCAGTTCAGGACAGCGTAATTCACCCCTCCACTTT.

V and J are TRBV24-1 and TRBJ2-2; D gene ambiguous. The germline V and J ends were trimmed by 0 bases and 3 bases, with 13 bases remaining between them. CDR1 and CDR2 from the germline V gene are KGHDR and SFDVKD. The CDR3 has 17 amino acids. The CDR3 protein is CATSDLHSGHYTGELFF. The DNA of the CDR3 is TGTGCCACCAGTGATTTGCATTCGGGTCACTACACCGGGGAGCTGTTTTTT.

V is TRBV11-2 and J is TRBJ2-1; weak D call: TRBD2 (5 bases). Germline V gives CDR1 SGHAT, CDR2 FQNNGV. This CDR3 is 15 amino acids long. Trimming took off 0 bases at V and 7 bases at J, with 13 bases between the two ends. The CDR3 is CASSLDPLRGNEQFF. DNA of the CDR3: TGTGCCAGCAGCTTAGATCCACTACGAGGGAATGAGCAGTTCTTC.

The chain carries TRBV21-1 and TRBJ1-2. TRBV21-1 constitutes a pseudogene. The CDR3 loop spans 14 amino acids. The DNA of the CDR3 is TGTGCCAGCAGCAAAGCGCGGGCGGGCTATGGCTACACCTTC. Protein product: CASSKARAGYGYTF.

This clone was seen only once. This chain joins TRBV7-2 and TRBJ2-4, with D unclear. Between the trimmed V and J ends, which lost 6 bases and 0 bases, there was a span of 15 bases. This CDR3 spans 16 amino acids. The germline CDR1 and CDR2 sequences are SGHTA and FQGNSA. For the CDR3, the DNA is TGTGCCAGCAGTCGCGGCCGGCTACTAGCCAAAAACATTCAGTACTTC. This encodes CASSRGRLLAKNIQYF.

This chain joins TRBV2 and TRBJ2-2, with D possibly matching TRBD1 (6 bases). Germline V gives CDR1 SNHLY, CDR2 FYNNEI. V was shortened by 6 bases and J by 5 bases, with 19 bases between the two germline ends. This CDR3 has 16 residues. The CDR3 sequence is CASRQGGYQYTGELFF. CDR3 nucleotides: TGTGCCAGCAGACAGGGCGGCTATCAGTATACCGGGGAGCTGTTTTTT.

The rearrangement uses TRBV19 and TRBJ1-1, with 9 bases lining up with TRBD1. Germline CDR1 LNHDA, CDR2 SQIVND (reference sequence). J lost 2 bases, V lost 4 bases, and 8 bases had no gene match. This CDR3 has 16 residues. CDR3 nucleotides: TGTGCCAGTAGTAACGGGACAGGGTATGGAAACACTGAAGCTTTCTTT. Protein: CASSNGTGYGNTEAFF.

The CDR3 sequence is CASSLLLQGATEAFF. CDR3 nucleotides: TGCGCCAGCAGCCTTCTTCTACAGGGGGCCACTGAAGCTTTCTTT. This chain joins TRBV5-1 and TRBJ1-1; 9 positions match TRBD1. Trimming removed 4 bases from V and 4 bases from J; junction bases left unmatched: 8. Germline V gene data show CDR1 as SGHRS and CDR2 as YFSETQ. The CDR3 has 15 residues.

This rearrangement joins TRBV9 to TRBJ2-7; maybe TRBD1 (7 bases). This CDR3 comprises 14 residues. Germline CDR1 reads SGDLS; CDR2 reads YYNGEE. V was trimmed by 0 bases and J by 8 bases, leaving 15 bases between them. The CDR3 spells CASSVGGDSRKQYF. CDR3 bases: TGTGCCAGCAGCGTAGGGGGGGACAGTCGTAAGCAGTACTTC. The full variable domain, its missing parts supplied by reference TRBV9 and TRBJ2-7, is DSGVTQTPKHLITATGQRVTLRCSPRSGDLSVYWYQQSLDQGLQFLIQYYNGEERAKGNILERFSAQQFPDLHSELNLSSLELGDSALYFCASSVGGDSRKQYFGPGTRLTVT.

This clone has a handful of counts. V usage is TRBV10-3 and J usage is TRBJ2-7; D gene ambiguous. V lost 10 bases and J 0 bases, leaving 10 bases between the germline ends. The CDR3 consists of 12 residues. Germline lookup yields CDR1 ENHRY and CDR2 SYGVKD. The CDR3 nucleotides are TGTGCCAGTGGAGCCCCCTCCTACGAGCAGTACTTC. Its translation is CASGAPSYEQYF.

This clone has just one count. The rearrangement joins TRBV24-1 to TRBJ2-4; TRBD1 agrees at 7 bases. CDR1 and CDR2 (germline): KGHDR, SFDVKD. This CDR3 is built from 16 residues. V gave up 3 bases and J gave up 1 base; unmatched junction bases: 5. DNA of the CDR3: TGTGCCACCAGTGATCCTAAGGGGGCGGCCAAAAACATTCAGTACTTC. Its protein is CATSDPKGAAKNIQYF.

V usage is TRBV30 and J usage is TRBJ2-1; 7 nucleotides align to TRBD1. Germline CDR1 GTSNPN, CDR2 SVGIG (reference sequence). J lost 10 bases, V lost 7 bases, and 16 bases had no gene match. The CDR3 runs to 14 residues. The CDR3 DNA follows: TGTGCCTCAACCCCGGGACAGATGGCAGGCGAGCAGTTCTTC. Its translation: CASTPGQMAGEQFF.